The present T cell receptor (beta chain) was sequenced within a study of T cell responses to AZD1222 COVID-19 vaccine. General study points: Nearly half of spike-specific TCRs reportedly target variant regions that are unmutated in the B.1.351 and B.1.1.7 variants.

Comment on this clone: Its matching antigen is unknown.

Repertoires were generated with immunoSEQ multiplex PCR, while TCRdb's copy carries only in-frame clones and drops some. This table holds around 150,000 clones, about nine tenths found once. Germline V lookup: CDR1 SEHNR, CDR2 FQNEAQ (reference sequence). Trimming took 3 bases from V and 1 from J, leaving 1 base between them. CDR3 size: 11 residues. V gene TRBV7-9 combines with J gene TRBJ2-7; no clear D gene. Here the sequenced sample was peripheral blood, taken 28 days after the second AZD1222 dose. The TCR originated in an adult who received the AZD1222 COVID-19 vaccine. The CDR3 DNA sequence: TGTGCCAGCAGCTTTTCCTACGAGCAGTACTTC. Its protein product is CASSFSYEQYF.